What follows are 28 T cell receptor beta chains derived from one specimen sequenced in a study of T cell changes during pregnancy in multiple sclerosis. Assay: immunoSEQ multiplex PCR; the TCRdb copy retains only in-frame clones and omits some. The repertoire consists of about 68,000 clones, with 90% occurring once and the leading ten covering 1.5%. The input for sequencing was peripheral blood, taken in the third trimester of pregnancy. The receptors were sampled from a female donor with multiple sclerosis, enrolled in a pregnancy study.

The chain recombines TRBV5-1 with TRBJ1-1, with 9 bases matching TRBD1. CDR1 SGHRS and CDR2 YFSETQ come from the germline V gene. Trimming cost V 4 bases and J 0 bases; bases outside gene matches: 10. The CDR3 length is 17 residues. As DNA, the CDR3 is TGCGCCAGCAGCGGCCGGGACAGGGAAGAGATGAACACTGAAGCTTTCTTT. This codes for CASSGRDREEMNTEAFF.

The V gene is TRBV30, the J gene TRBJ2-3; no clear D. The germline V gene encodes CDR1 GTSNPN and CDR2 SVGIG (reference sequence). Trimming shortened V by 0 bases and J by 0 bases, and 10 bases separated the two germline ends. CDR3 size: 15 residues. The CDR3 sequence is CAWSVVGGSTDTQYF. The CDR3 nucleotides are TGTGCCTGGAGTGTAGTTGGCGGAAGCACAGATACGCAGTATTTT.

The rearrangement links TRBV5-1 to TRBJ2-2, with TRBD1 identical over 8 bases. The CDR3 is 14 residues long. J gave up 8 bases and V 7 bases, and 10 bases lay outside the gene matches. Germline loops: CDR1 SGHRS, CDR2 YFSETQ. CDR3 sequence reads: CASLPRTGTGELFF. CDR3 coding DNA: TGCGCCAGCCTACCTCGGACAGGGACTGGGGAGCTGTTTTTT.

This clone showed up just once. The genes are TRBV14 and TRBJ2-2; D not resolved. CDR1 SGHDN and CDR2 FVKESK come from the germline V gene. CDR3 length equals 14 residues. V was shortened by 8 bases and J by 1 base, with 11 bases between the two germline ends. Here the CDR3 DNA reads TGTGCCAGCTCGAATGCGGTGAACACCGGGGAGCTGTTTTTT. It codes for CASSNAVNTGELFF. Complete variable domain (other parts from reference TRBV14 and TRBJ2-2): EAGVTQFPSHSVIEKGQTVTLRCDPISGHDNLYWYRRVMGKEIKFLLHFVKESKQDESGMPNNRFLAERTGGTYSTLKVQPAELEDSGVYFCASSNAVNTGELFFGEGSRLTVL.

V and J are TRBV7-9 and TRBJ1-5; D is unclear. Germline lookup yields CDR1 SEHNR and CDR2 FQNEAQ (reference sequence). The CDR3 sequence is 12 residues long. V lost 2 bases, J lost 9 bases, and 8 bases lay in between. The CDR3 is CASSLSGSPQHF. The CDR3 DNA follows: TGTGCCAGCAGCTTATCGGGATCGCCCCAGCATTTT.

The V and J genes are TRBV28 and TRBJ2-1; perhaps TRBD2 as D (6 bases). Per the germline V gene, CDR1 is MDHEN and CDR2 is SYDVKM. CDR3 length: 15 amino acids. Trimming left V 7 bases short and J 5 bases short, with 18 bases between. The CDR3 nucleotides are TGTGCCAGCATGGGAGGCGGGGCAGGGCACAATGAGCAGTTCTTC. This sequence encodes CASMGGGAGHNEQFF.

This clone is deemed medium-sized. The V and J genes are TRBV9 and TRBJ2-1; TRBD2 agrees at 16 bases. With V trimmed by 5 bases and J by 13 bases, 9 bases remained unmatched. The V gene's germline CDR1 is SGDLS and CDR2 YYNGEE. This CDR3 is built from 15 residues. In DNA form, the CDR3 reads TGTGCCAGCAGTGGGGGGACTAGCGGGAGGGTACCCCAGTTCTTC. The encoded protein is CASSGGTSGRVPQFF.

This clone has only one observation. The genes are TRBV7-9 and TRBJ2-2; D might be TRBD2 (5 bases). CDR1 is SEHNR, CDR2 FQNEAQ, per germline (reference sequence). V was trimmed by 3 bases and J by 2 bases, leaving 7 bases between them. This CDR3 comprises 14 residues. The CDR3 spells CASSFTSNTGELFF. In DNA, the CDR3 is TGTGCCAGCAGCTTTACTAGTAACACCGGGGAGCTGTTTTTT.

The chain carries TRBV27 and TRBJ2-5, with D possibly being TRBD1 (6 bases). Germline V lookup: CDR1 MNHEY, CDR2 SMNVEV (reference sequence). The CDR3 contains 14 residues. V was pared by 6 bases and J by 5 bases, with 16 bases between. As DNA, the CDR3 is TGTGCCAGCAGGAGACAGGTTATGTGGGAGACCCAGTACTTC. It is translated as CASRRQVMWETQYF.

The V and J genes are TRBV19 and TRBJ2-2; TRBD2 might be the D (7 bases). Germline CDR1 LNHDA, CDR2 SQIVND (reference sequence). This CDR3 is 18 amino acids long. V was pared by 4 bases and J by 2 bases, with 20 bases between. CDR3 nucleotide sequence: TGTGCCAGTAGTACTGGAAGAGGGGGGGGTTCTAACACCGGGGAGCTGTTTTTT. Its translation: CASSTGRGGGSNTGELFF.

This clone was found a few times. The CDR3 DNA reads TGCGCCAGCAGCTCCAATAGCGGGTCCTACAATGAGCAGTTCTTC. It codes for CASSSNSGSYNEQFF. The chain has TRBV5-1 and TRBJ2-1; 7 bases align to TRBD2. Trimming at V came to 3 bases and at J to 1 base, leaving 4 bases not matched to a gene. Germline V gene sequence: CDR1 SGHRS, CDR2 YFSETQ. The CDR3 extends over 15 amino acids.

The J gene is TRBJ2-7, the V gene TRBV10-2; D perhaps matches TRBD2 (5 bases). Germline CDR1 and CDR2: WSHSY and SAAADI. This CDR3 is built from 14 residues. The germline V and J ends were trimmed by 3 bases and 4 bases, with 13 bases remaining between them. CDR3 sequence reads: CASSDGTWEYEQYF. The CDR3 nucleotides read TGCGCCAGCAGTGACGGTACGTGGGAGTACGAGCAGTACTTC.

This clone was observed a handful of times. The J gene is TRBJ2-3, the V gene TRBV18, with D perhaps matching TRBD1 (6 bases). Per germline, CDR1 KGHSH and CDR2 LQKENI. V lost 5 bases to trimming and J lost 4 bases, with 10 bases between them. CDR3 length: 13 amino acids. The CDR3 nucleotides are TGTGCCAGCTCATCTACAGGGCCAGATACGCAGTATTTT. It is translated as CASSSTGPDTQYF.

This sequence joins TRBV10-3 and TRBJ2-7; 9 positions agree with TRBD1. With V trimmed by 0 bases and J by 7 bases, 1 base remained unmatched. Germline-derived CDR1 and CDR2 are ENHRY and SYGVKD. The CDR3 extends over 13 amino acids. The CDR3 region has the DNA TGTGCCATCAGTGAGTCACAGGGGGCGGAGCAGTACTTC. Translated: CAISESQGAEQYF.

The V call is TRBV5-1, the J call TRBJ1-1, with 8 bases aligning to TRBD1. The CDR3 extends over 17 amino acids. Trimming removed 0 bases from V and 0 bases from J; junction bases left unmatched: 7. CDR1 and CDR2 from the germline V gene are SGHRS and YFSETQ. CDR3 sequence: CASSLDRTGRLNTEAFF. As DNA, the CDR3 is TGCGCCAGCAGCTTGGATAGGACAGGGCGATTGAACACTGAAGCTTTCTTT.

The chain employs TRBV6-5 and TRBJ2-7, with no clear D. Trimming stripped 5 bases from V and 5 bases from J, with 16 bases between. The CDR3 contains 14 residues. The V gene's germline CDR1 is MNHEY and CDR2 SVGAGI. The CDR3 DNA sequence: TGTGCCAGCAGTACAGACCTCTTAAACAACGAGCAGTACTTC. Translated, it gives CASSTDLLNNEQYF.

The genes are TRBV5-6 and TRBJ2-1; 10 bases match TRBD2. V was pared by 0 bases and J by 6 bases, with 6 bases of the junction left unmatched. The CDR3 runs 16 residues. CDR1 and CDR2 from the germline V gene are SGHDT and YYEEEE. CDR3 coding DNA: TGTGCCAGCAGCTTGGTGACTAGCGGGTTTATCAATGAGCAGTTCTTC. Protein sequence: CASSLVTSGFINEQFF.

V and J are TRBV7-2 and TRBJ1-1, with 9 positions matching TRBD1. Unmatched junction bases numbered 4, after V lost 1 base and J lost 1 base. The CDR3 runs 16 residues. From germline, CDR1 is SGHTA and CDR2 FQGNSA. The CDR3 spells CASSLVGTGKNTEAFF. The CDR3, as DNA: TGTGCCAGCAGCTTAGTCGGGACAGGGAAGAACACTGAAGCTTTCTTT. The complete variable domain, with remaining parts taken from reference TRBV7-2 and TRBJ1-1, reads GAGVSQSPSNKVTEKGKDVELRCDPISGHTALYWYRQSLGQGLEFLIYFQGNSAPDKSGLPSDRFSAERTGGSVSTLTIQRTQQEDSAVYLCASSLVGTGKNTEAFFGQGTRLTVV.

The chain is built from TRBV6-5 and TRBJ2-7, with TRBD1 identical over 10 bases. CDR3 size: 14 residues. Losses at the gene ends were 2 bases for V and 4 bases for J; bases not matched to a gene: 2. Looked up from germline, CDR1 is MNHEY and CDR2 is SVGAGI. CDR3 bases: TGTGCCAGCAGTTACCTGGGACAGGGGTACGAGCAGTACTTC. Translation: CASSYLGQGYEQYF.

The chain is built from TRBV25-1 and TRBJ2-2, with D possibly being TRBD1 (6 bases). Germline V gene sequence: CDR1 MGHDK, CDR2 SYGVNS. The V and J ends lost 6 bases and 5 bases respectively, with 13 bases between them. The CDR3 is 14 amino acids. CDR3 in DNA: TGTGCCAGCAGCGCTCCAGGGGAAACCGGGGAGCTGTTTTTT. It yields the protein CASSAPGETGELFF.

The chain combines TRBV19 with TRBJ1-5, with a weak D call TRBD1 (6 bases). CDR1 is LNHDA, CDR2 SQIVND, per germline (reference sequence). The germline V and J ends were trimmed by 4 bases and 0 bases, with 16 bases remaining between them. CDR3 size: 17 residues. The CDR3 here is CASSTSPGQYSNQPQHF. DNA of the CDR3: TGTGCCAGTAGTACTTCCCCAGGACAGTATAGCAATCAGCCCCAGCATTTT.

The rearrangement links TRBV18 to TRBJ2-7, with 9 bases that match TRBD1. V shed 3 bases, J shed 5 bases, and the junction held 11 bases outside the gene matches. CDR3 length: 16 residues. Germline CDR1 and CDR2: KGHSH and LQKENI. The CDR3 loop reads CASSPQPGQGSHEQYF. In DNA, the CDR3 is TGTGCCAGCTCACCTCAACCGGGACAGGGTAGCCACGAGCAGTACTTC.

The chain is built from TRBV30 and TRBJ1-1; TRBD1 might be the D (5 bases). CDR1 is GTSNPN and CDR2 is SVGIG in the germline V gene (reference sequence). CDR3 length: 15 residues. Trimming took off 6 bases at V and 0 bases at J, with 17 bases between the two ends. The CDR3 spells CACLPGLLMNTEAFF. CDR3 nucleotides: TGTGCCTGCCTTCCGGGACTTCTCATGAACACTGAAGCTTTCTTT.

The chain carries TRBV27 and TRBJ2-7; 10 bases are shared with TRBD2. With 1 base clipped from V and 7 bases from J, the junction kept 7 bases outside the gene matches. Germline V CDR1 and CDR2: MNHEY, SMNVEV (reference sequence). This CDR3 is built from 15 residues. The CDR3 here is CASSLLPGLAAEQYF. Here the CDR3 DNA reads TGTGCCAGCAGTTTATTGCCCGGACTAGCGGCGGAGCAGTACTTC.

The V gene is TRBV28, the J gene TRBJ1-1; D is perhaps TRBD1 (5 bases). Germline V lookup: CDR1 MDHEN, CDR2 SYDVKM. The CDR3 totals 15 residues. Trimming pared 6 bases from V and 0 bases from J, leaving 14 bases between. Written as DNA, the CDR3 is TGTGCCAGCAGCCGGACGACGACAGTGAACACTGAAGCTTTCTTT. Translated, it gives CASSRTTTVNTEAFF.

The V call is TRBV5-6, the J call TRBJ2-1, with D tentatively TRBD2 (6 bases). Trimming pared 0 bases from V and 1 base from J, leaving 11 bases between. Germline V gives CDR1 SGHDT, CDR2 YYEEEE. The CDR3 totals 16 residues. In DNA, the CDR3 is TGTGCCAGCAGCTTGGATCGGGGGTTTTCCTACAATGAGCAGTTCTTC. Its protein is CASSLDRGFSYNEQFF.

The rearrangement links TRBV6-5 to TRBJ2-6; unclear D gene. The germline V and J ends were trimmed by 5 bases and 0 bases, with 8 bases remaining between them. Germline values: CDR1 MNHEY, CDR2 SVGAGI. The CDR3 has 15 residues. The CDR3 is CASSTTGSGANVLTF. The CDR3 DNA is TGTGCCAGCAGTACCACCGGCTCTGGGGCCAACGTCCTGACTTTC.

The J gene is TRBJ2-3, the V gene TRBV27; 9 bases align to TRBD2. J was trimmed by 1 base and V by 7 bases; bases with no gene match: 12. There are 17 residues in the CDR3. Germline CDR1 is MNHEY and CDR2 is SMNVEV (reference sequence). CDR3 sequence: CASTNRASGIRTDTQYF. In nucleotides, the CDR3 is TGTGCCAGCACTAACCGGGCTAGCGGGATTCGCACAGATACGCAGTATTTT.